This T cell receptor (beta chain) was sequenced during a study of brain T cells in children with intractable seizures. This clone has just one count. Antigen specificity is unknown. Time point noted: blood from clinic visit 5 months post-surgery; TSC patient then seizure free. Pre-surgery treatment included at least one anti-epileptic drug. The method was immunoSEQ multiplex PCR; TCRdb's version includes in-frame clones alone and lacks a portion of them. The table has about 340,000 clones, over 90% seen once. General study points: Clones missing pre-surgery may reflect undersampling of that blood sample.

The CDR3 extends over 13 amino acids. V gave up 0 bases and J gave up 8 bases, with 12 bases separating them. Germline V gives CDR1 SGHTS, CDR2 YDEGEE. The sequence was collected from a boy younger than two with tuberous sclerosis and intractable seizures. The sample in question was peripheral blood, obtained roughly 5 months after surgery. The V gene is TRBV5-8, the J gene TRBJ2-7; no firm D call. The CDR3 region is CASSLGAASKQYF. In DNA form, the CDR3 reads TGTGCCAGCAGCTTGGGCGCGGCTTCCAAGCAGTACTTC. The complete variable domain, with remaining parts taken from reference TRBV5-8 and TRBJ2-7, reads EAGVTQSPTHLIKTRGQQATLRCSPISGHTSVYWYQQALGLGLQFLLWYDEGEERNRGNFPPRFSGRQFPNYSSELNVNALELEDSALYLCASSLGAASKQYFGPGTRLTVT.